This record concerns one TCR beta chain sequence. This sample stems from a study of blood T cell repertoires in COVID-19. The germline CDR1 and CDR2 sequences are SGHAT and FQNNGV. Germline trimming cut 5 bases from V and 4 bases from J; bases unmatched to any gene: 4. The length of the CDR3 is 13 residues. In the source study's methods: Scientists estimated how many nucleated cells there were by amplifying reference gene primers. Libraries were prepared by immunoSEQ multiplex PCR; TCRdb keeps only in-frame clonotypes and omits some of them. Clonal size and the V and J genes are those of that table, whereas D and trimming came from the DNA. The sample shows about 14,000 clones, 90% of them seen only once.

The chain joins TRBV11-2 to TRBJ1-2; 7 bases fit TRBD1. The sequenced sample consisted of peripheral blood. The source of this sequence is a human donor with active COVID-19. The donor label of this sample is uncertain. This CDR3 is CASSTTGAYGYTF. The CDR3 DNA sequence: TGTGCCAGCAGCACTACAGGGGCCTATGGCTACACCTTC.